This TCR beta chain is from a study of Ad26.COV2.S vaccination and SARS-CoV-2 variants. Across the whole study: Ad26.COV2.S was injected intramuscularly once or twice, 56 days apart. Broader study findings: The study found higher spike-specific TCR breadth in vaccine than placebo recipients. A substantial breadth of spike-specific CD8+ and CD4+ T cell responses after vaccination has been reported.

Of note for this clone: Antigen: not known.

Assay: immunoSEQ multiplex PCR; the TCRdb copy retains only in-frame clones and omits some. The sample lists approximately 480,000 clones, approximately 90% seen once, with roughly 13% in the top ten. As to treatment: some 20 received Ad26.COV2.S at low or high dose, single or two shots; about 5 received placebo; per-sample allocation not given. Sampling was performed 63 days after the first vaccine or placebo injection. Boston supplied an adult donor aged 18-55 years. This clonotype originated in a person between 18 and 59 years old who received the Ad26.COV2.S COVID-19 vaccine or a placebo. The sequencing used peripheral blood, collected in a trial of Ad26.COV2.S vaccine versus placebo.

DNA for the CDR3: TGTGCCAGTGCACTGGGACAAGCCACTGAAGCTTTCTTT. Its protein product is CASALGQATEAFF. V is TRBV6-5 and J is TRBJ1-1; the D gene is possibly TRBD1 (6 bases). With 9 bases removed from V and 4 bases from J, the gap between germline ends came to 15 bases. The CDR3 is made up of 13 amino acids. Germline V CDR1 and CDR2: MNHEY, SVGAGI.